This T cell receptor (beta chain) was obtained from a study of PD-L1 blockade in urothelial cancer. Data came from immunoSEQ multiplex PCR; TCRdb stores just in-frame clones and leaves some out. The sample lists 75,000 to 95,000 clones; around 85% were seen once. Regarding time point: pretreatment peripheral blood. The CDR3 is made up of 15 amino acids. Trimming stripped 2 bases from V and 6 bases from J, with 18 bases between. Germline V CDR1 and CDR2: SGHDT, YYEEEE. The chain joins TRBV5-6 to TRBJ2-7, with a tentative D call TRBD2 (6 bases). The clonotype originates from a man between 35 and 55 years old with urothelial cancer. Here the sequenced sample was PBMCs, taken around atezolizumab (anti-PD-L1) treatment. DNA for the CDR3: TGTGCCAGCAGCTTTTTAGGGGAGGAAAACTCCGAGCAGTACTTC. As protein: CASSFLGEENSEQYF.